The sequence of this T cell receptor beta chain was determined in a study of shared clonotypes between healthy human individuals. General study results and limits: Unshared clonotypes carried lower generation probabilities than those common to all four donors.

Positively selected for CCR7, the CD45RO-negative cells used as naive CD8 cells excluded terminally differentiated effector memory CD45RA+ cells. Details on this clone: Its cognate antigen is unknown.

Germline V gene lookup returns CDR1 MDHEN and CDR2 SYDVKM. This CDR3 spans 13 amino acids. V lost 9 bases and J lost 5; bases outside the gene matches: 8. Profiled with immunoSEQ multiplex PCR; TCRdb holds only in-frame clones, not every one. This repertoire shows around 650,000 clones, roughly 95% found once; its top ten account for more than 0.085%. The receptor's source is a woman in her 30s in good health. The chain recombines TRBV28 with TRBJ2-7; 9 nucleotides line up with TRBD1. Sequenced: naive CD8+ T cells sorted from blood. DNA of the CDR3: TGTGCCAGTACCGGGACAGGGCTAAACGAGCAGTACTTC. Translating gives CASTGTGLNEQYF. Together with reference TRBV28 and TRBJ2-7, the CDR3 gives the full variable domain: DVKVTQSSRYLVKRTGEKVFLECVQDMDHENMFWYRQDPGLGLRLIYFSYDVKMKEKGDIPEGYSVSREKKERFSLILESASTNQTSMYLCASTGTGLNEQYFGPGTRLTVT.